Each of the 32 T cell receptor beta chains below was sequenced from the same sample in a study of beta chain features in type 1 diabetes. Regarding the study as a whole: The study found moderately but significantly shorter TCRB CDR3s in all four CD4+ subsets of Type 1 diabetes patients.

Every bit of the isolated RNA underwent reverse transcription, so sequencing read expressed TCRB transcripts. TCRdb keeps only in-frame clones here, not all; method: immunoSEQ multiplex PCR. The data contain fewer than 350,000 clones, 15% of them singletons. The antigens of these receptors remain unknown. Sequencing was carried out using naive CD4+ T cells from blood. The receptors here all came from a young man with type 1 diabetes.

The chain carries TRBV13 and TRBJ2-1; TRBD2 matches at 10 bases. This CDR3 contains 15 residues. Germline CDR1 and CDR2: PRHDT and FYEKMQ (reference sequence). The V segment lost 5 bases and the J segment 8 bases; nucleotides outside the gene matches: 9. The CDR3 spells CASSPGTSALDEQFF. CDR3 DNA sequence: TGTGCCAGCAGCCCCGGGACTAGCGCCCTAGATGAGCAGTTCTTC.

This clone occurred a few times. The rearrangement uses TRBV10-3 and TRBJ2-2; the match to TRBD1 covers 8 bases. Trimming took 7 bases from V and 1 from J; bases not matched to a gene: 8. Germline assignment: CDR1 ENHRY and CDR2 SYGVKD. There are 16 residues in the CDR3. The CDR3 bases are TGTGCCATCATGAGAACCGGGACAGGGAACACCGGGGAGCTGTTTTTT. Encoded protein: CAIMRTGTGNTGELFF.

The chain joins TRBV7-9 to TRBJ2-7; 7 bases match TRBD2. This CDR3 is built from 16 residues. V shed 2 bases and J 7 bases; nucleotides not matched to a gene: 14. CDR1 and CDR2 (germline): SEHNR, FQNEAQ (reference sequence). CDR3 sequence (DNA): TGTGCCAGCAGCTTAAAGGGCGGGAGCGTCTCTAGGGAGCAGTACTTC. This codes for CASSLKGGSVSREQYF.

A few counts support this clone. The junction departs from the called germline gene at one end, perhaps through a read error. The chain links TRBV29-1 to TRBJ2-2, with a possible D match to TRBD1 (5 bases). Germline loops: CDR1 SQVTM, CDR2 ANQGSEA. The CDR3 has 12 residues. CDR3 region: CSAPGNPGELFF. Here the CDR3 DNA reads TGCAGCGCCCCAGGGAACCCCGGGGAGCTGTTTTTT.

This clone turned up a few times. This chain joins TRBV7-2 and TRBJ2-5; no firm D call. Between the trimmed V and J ends, which lost 5 bases and 2 bases, there was a span of 3 bases. CDR3 length: 11 amino acids. The germline gives CDR1 SGHTA, CDR2 FQGNSA. CDR3 nucleotides: TGTGCCAGCAGCCAACAAGAGACCCAGTACTTC. Protein: CASSQQETQYF.

This CDR3 reads CAWSNGRASSSETQYF. CDR3 bases: TGTGCCTGGAGTAACGGCAGGGCCTCGTCCTCGGAGACCCAGTACTTC. The chain employs TRBV30 and TRBJ2-5; D is possibly TRBD1 (5 bases). The CDR3 covers 16 residues. The germline V and J ends were trimmed by 2 bases and 5 bases, with 21 bases remaining between them. Germline loops: CDR1 GTSNPN, CDR2 SVGIG (reference sequence).

The rearrangement joins TRBV7-8 to TRBJ2-5; D might be TRBD2 (6 bases). Looked up from germline, CDR1 is SGHVS and CDR2 is FQNEAQ. The V and J ends lost 2 bases and 5 bases respectively, with 18 bases between them. This CDR3 comprises 16 residues. The CDR3 nucleotides are TGTGCCAGCAGCTTAAGGGGACTGGGAGGATCGGAGACCCAGTACTTC. Residues: CASSLRGLGGSETQYF. The variable domain in full, completed from reference TRBV7-8 and TRBJ2-5, reads GAGVSQSPRYKVAKRGQDVALRCDPISGHVSLFWYQQALGQGPEFLTYFQNEAQLDKSGLPSDRFFAERPEGSVSTLKIQRTQQEDSAVYLCASSLRGLGGSETQYFGPGTRLLVL.

This clone was counted a few times. The chain has TRBV6-6 and TRBJ2-7, with 11 bases aligning to TRBD1. Germline V CDR1 and CDR2: MNHNY, SVGAGI (reference sequence). V shed 5 bases, J shed 5 bases, and the junction held 8 bases outside the gene matches. This CDR3 comprises 15 residues. The CDR3, as DNA: TGTGCCAGCAGTGCCGGGACAGGGGGAAGGAACGAGCAGTACTTC. Translating it yields CASSAGTGGRNEQYF.

This clone was seen more than once but under ten times. This rearrangement joins TRBV18 to TRBJ2-1; 11 bases are shared with TRBD1. Germline loops: CDR1 KGHSH, CDR2 LQKENI. Trimming cost V 3 bases and J 6 bases; bases outside gene matches: 7. The CDR3 loop spans 16 amino acids. CDR3 region: CASSPGTGGRFNEQFF. In DNA form, the CDR3 reads TGTGCCAGCTCACCCGGGACAGGGGGTCGGTTCAATGAGCAGTTCTTC. The full variable domain, rest sourced from reference TRBV18 and TRBJ2-1, is NAGVMQNPRHLVRRRGQEARLRCSPMKGHSHVYWYRQLPEEGLKFMVYLQKENIIDESGMPKERFSAEFPKEGPSILRIQQVVRGDSAAYFCASSPGTGGRFNEQFFGPGTRLTVL.

The chain has TRBV28 and TRBJ2-7; 7 bases fit TRBD2. CDR3 length: 15 amino acids. From germline, CDR1 is MDHEN and CDR2 SYDVKM. V was pared by 2 bases and J by 0 bases, with 4 bases of the junction left unmatched. The CDR3 DNA reads TGTGCCAGCAGTTTAGGGGCTAGCGGCTCCTACGAGCAGTACTTC. It codes for CASSLGASGSYEQYF.

Only a few counts were recorded for this clone. The rearrangement joins TRBV28 to TRBJ1-5, with 12 nucleotides matching TRBD1. This CDR3 region has 16 residues. Germline CDR1 MDHEN, CDR2 SYDVKM. V shed 6 bases, J shed 3 bases, and the junction held 6 bases outside the gene matches. CDR3 sequence reads: CASSPQGQGANQPQHF. As DNA, the CDR3 is TGTGCCAGCAGCCCGCAGGGACAGGGGGCCAATCAGCCCCAGCATTTT.

This rearrangement joins TRBV7-2 to TRBJ2-7, with D possibly TRBD1 on 5 matching bases. V shed 4 bases and J shed 3 bases, with 13 bases lying between them. The CDR3 spans 14 residues. In germline, CDR1 is SGHTA, CDR2 FQGNSA. CDR3: CASSSGAPFYEQYF. The CDR3, as DNA: TGTGCCAGCAGCTCTGGGGCGCCGTTCTACGAGCAGTACTTC.

The chain joins TRBV28 to TRBJ2-7; TRBD1 agrees at 11 bases. The CDR3 runs 15 residues. After removal of 6 bases from V and 6 bases from J, the junction contained 10 bases not matched to a gene. Looked up from germline, CDR1 is MDHEN and CDR2 is SYDVKM. CDR3 amino acids: CASRGSRTGGREQYF. The CDR3 coding sequence is TGTGCCAGCAGAGGTTCCAGGACAGGGGGCCGCGAGCAGTACTTC.

The chain uses TRBV4-1 and TRBJ2-5; D may be TRBD2 (5 bases). Germline CDR1 is MGHRA and CDR2 is YSYEKL. This CDR3 region has 15 residues. The V end lost 8 bases, the J end lost 5 bases, and 21 bases lay between the germline ends. In DNA form, the CDR3 reads TGCGCCAGCTCTCAAACCCCGGGGTTCGGGGAGACCCAGTACTTC. Translating gives CASSQTPGFGETQYF.

The V call is TRBV5-1, the J call TRBJ2-5; TRBD1 aligns across 7 bases. Germline CDR1 and CDR2: SGHRS and YFSETQ. V was pared by 3 bases and J by 1 base, with 9 bases of the junction left unmatched. The CDR3 has 16 residues. The CDR3 DNA sequence: TGCGCCAGCAGCTCACGTGGGCCAGGGGGCCAAGAGACCCAGTACTTC. Translating gives CASSSRGPGGQETQYF.

This chain connects TRBV27 to TRBJ1-2; no definite D call. This CDR3 has 14 residues. Germline lookup yields CDR1 MNHEY and CDR2 SMNVEV (reference sequence). V lost 4 bases to trimming and J lost 3 bases, with 12 bases between them. CDR3 region: CASSSLLGYYGYTF. CDR3 DNA: TGTGCCAGCAGTTCTCTTCTAGGATACTATGGCTACACCTTC.

The chain recombines TRBV28 with TRBJ1-5; D ambiguous. The CDR3 loop spans 14 amino acids. The V gene's germline CDR1 is MDHEN and CDR2 SYDVKM. Trimming removed 5 bases from V and 11 bases from J, with 19 bases in between. The CDR3 loop is CASSPRRKLGAQHF. CDR3 sequence (DNA): TGTGCCAGCAGTCCGCGCAGGAAGCTTGGCGCCCAGCATTTT. Drawing the rest from reference TRBV28 and TRBJ1-5, the complete variable domain is DVKVTQSSRYLVKRTGEKVFLECVQDMDHENMFWYRQDPGLGLRLIYFSYDVKMKEKGDIPEGYSVSREKKERFSLILESASTNQTSMYLCASSPRRKLGAQHFGDGTRLSIL.

This clone was observed a few times. The same CDR3 can be traced to other DNA sequences in this sample. This chain links TRBV6-5 with TRBJ1-1, with 9 bases identical to TRBD1. The germline V gene has CDR1 MNHEY and CDR2 SVGAGI. J lost 4 bases, V lost 3 bases, and 3 bases had no gene match. The CDR3 runs to 14 residues. This CDR3 reads CASSYDRGGTEAFF. Written as DNA, the CDR3 is TGTGCCAGCAGTTATGACAGGGGGGGCACTGAAGCTTTCTTT.

J is TRBJ2-7 and V is TRBV28; D is unclear. The V gene lost 6 bases and the J gene lost 0 bases, with 12 bases spanning the gap. There are 14 residues in the CDR3. Germline assignment: CDR1 MDHEN and CDR2 SYDVKM. The CDR3 is CASRVGTSSYEQYF. The CDR3 DNA is TGTGCCAGCAGGGTGGGCACCAGCTCCTACGAGCAGTACTTC.

This chain links TRBV5-1 with TRBJ1-1; TRBD1 might be the D (5 bases). V lost 0 bases to trimming and J lost 3 bases, with 12 bases between them. The germline V gene encodes CDR1 SGHRS and CDR2 YFSETQ. This CDR3 is built from 15 residues. In nucleotides, the CDR3 is TGCGCCAGCAGCTTGGAAAGGACGGGGGACACTGAAGCTTTCTTT. This gives the protein CASSLERTGDTEAFF.

The chain couples TRBV7-9 to TRBJ2-3; 7 bases line up with TRBD1. Trimming took 5 bases from V and 3 from J; bases not matched to a gene: 20. Germline loops: CDR1 SEHNR, CDR2 FQNEAQ (reference sequence). CDR3 length equals 19 residues. CDR3 in amino acids: CASSKSWSPDRAKTDTQYF. CDR3 nucleotide sequence: TGTGCCAGCAGCAAAAGCTGGAGCCCCGACAGGGCCAAAACAGATACGCAGTATTTT.

CDR3 sequence: CASSRLGLADYNEQFF. CDR3 nucleotide sequence: TGTGCCAGCAGCCGATTGGGACTAGCGGACTACAATGAGCAGTTCTTC. The chain recombines TRBV5-8 with TRBJ2-1; TRBD2 matches 11 bases. CDR1 and CDR2 (germline): SGHTS, YDEGEE. The CDR3 length is 16 residues. Trimming at V came to 4 bases and at J to 3 bases, leaving 6 bases not matched to a gene.

The sample holds a few counts of this clone. V gene TRBV2 combines with J gene TRBJ2-1, with 10 bases matching TRBD2. Germline V lookup: CDR1 SNHLY, CDR2 FYNNEI. V shed 6 bases and J 6 bases; nucleotides not matched to a gene: 8. The CDR3 extends over 15 amino acids. The CDR3: CASRALAGVSNEQFF. In nucleotides, the CDR3 is TGTGCCAGCAGAGCCCTAGCGGGGGTGTCCAATGAGCAGTTCTTC.

The chain links TRBV5-1 to TRBJ2-1, with 11 nucleotides matching TRBD2. CDR3 length: 16 residues. V lost 7 bases to trimming and J lost 6 bases; unmatched junction nucleotides: 12. Per the germline V gene, CDR1 is SGHRS and CDR2 is YFSETQ. The CDR3 region has the DNA TGCGCCAGCGGAGCCGCACTAGCGGGAGTTTCCAATGAGCAGTTCTTC. Its translation is CASGAALAGVSNEQFF. Full variable domain (missing parts from reference TRBV5-1 and TRBJ2-1): KAGVTQTPRYLIKTRGQQVTLSCSPISGHRSVSWYQQTPGQGLQFLFEYFSETQRNKGNFPGRFSGRQFSNSRSEMNVSTLELGDSALYLCASGAALAGVSNEQFFGPGTRLTVL.

This clone occurred a few times. The V gene is TRBV7-2, the J gene TRBJ2-7, with 7 bases aligning to TRBD2. With 8 bases clipped from V and 3 bases from J, the junction kept 10 bases outside the gene matches. CDR3 length: 14 residues. CDR1 and CDR2 from the germline V gene are SGHTA and FQGNSA. CDR3 DNA: TGTGCCAGCGGATTCCGGGGGGTCAACTACGAGCAGTACTTC. Translation: CASGFRGVNYEQYF.

This clone came up a few times. V is TRBV4-1 and J is TRBJ1-5; D perhaps matches TRBD1 (5 bases). The CDR3 totals 15 residues. The germline V gene has CDR1 MGHRA and CDR2 YSYEKL. V was clipped by 0 bases and J by 2 bases, with 8 bases between them. The CDR3 DNA sequence: TGCGCCAGCAGCCAAGATTGGGGCCGCAATCAGCCCCAGCATTTT. Translation gives CASSQDWGRNQPQHF.

V is TRBV7-2 and J is TRBJ2-3; D gene unclear. Trimming stripped 5 bases from V and 1 base from J, with 10 bases between. CDR1 is SGHTA, CDR2 FQGNSA, per germline. The length of the CDR3 is 14 residues. CDR3 in DNA: TGTGCCAGCAGCCCCCGACTCGGCACAGATACGCAGTATTTT. Amino acids: CASSPRLGTDTQYF. Variable domain in full (rest from reference TRBV7-2 and TRBJ2-3): GAGVSQSPSNKVTEKGKDVELRCDPISGHTALYWYRQSLGQGLEFLIYFQGNSAPDKSGLPSDRFSAERTGGSVSTLTIQRTQQEDSAVYLCASSPRLGTDTQYFGPGTRLTVL.

This clone occurred a few times. The chain employs TRBV30 and TRBJ1-5; 7 bases fit TRBD1. V lost 7 bases, J lost 5 bases, and 11 bases stayed unmatched. Germline V lookup: CDR1 GTSNPN, CDR2 SVGIG (reference sequence). The CDR3 is 14 amino acids. This CDR3 reads CAFSRDSPDQPQHF. The DNA of the CDR3 is TGTGCCTTCTCCCGGGACAGCCCCGATCAGCCCCAGCATTTT.

This clone was detected a few times. The chain employs TRBV28 and TRBJ2-5; tentatively, D is TRBD2 (7 bases). Trimming left V 6 bases short and J 3 bases short, with 17 bases between. This CDR3 spans 15 amino acids. CDR1 MDHEN and CDR2 SYDVKM come from the germline V gene. As DNA, the CDR3 is TGTGCCAGCAGGGCTATCGGGGGGCCCAAAGAGACCCAGTACTTC. This encodes CASRAIGGPKETQYF.

The chain recombines TRBV25-1 with TRBJ2-1; the D is unclear. V lost 3 bases to trimming and J lost 4 bases, with 10 bases between them. This CDR3 has 14 residues. Germline lookup yields CDR1 MGHDK and CDR2 SYGVNS. The CDR3 protein is CASSDSSVYNEQFF. CDR3 coding DNA: TGTGCCAGCAGTGACTCCAGCGTTTACAATGAGCAGTTCTTC.

The gene calls are TRBV7-2 and TRBJ1-5, with D perhaps TRBD1 (6 bases). Trimming cost V 1 base and J 5 bases, with 12 bases left between them. CDR1 and CDR2 (germline): SGHTA, FQGNSA. This CDR3 comprises 15 residues. CDR3: CASSLGGGRDQPQHF. In nucleotides, the CDR3 is TGTGCCAGCAGCTTAGGGGGGGGCCGGGATCAGCCCCAGCATTTT.

This rearrangement joins TRBV5-1 to TRBJ2-4, with TRBD1 as a possible D gene (5 bases). With 4 bases removed from V and 4 bases from J, the gap between germline ends came to 12 bases. The germline gives CDR1 SGHRS, CDR2 YFSETQ. This CDR3 contains 14 residues. The CDR3 is CASSLEPGKNIQYF. Here the CDR3 DNA reads TGCGCCAGCAGCCTAGAACCAGGGAAAAACATTCAGTACTTC.